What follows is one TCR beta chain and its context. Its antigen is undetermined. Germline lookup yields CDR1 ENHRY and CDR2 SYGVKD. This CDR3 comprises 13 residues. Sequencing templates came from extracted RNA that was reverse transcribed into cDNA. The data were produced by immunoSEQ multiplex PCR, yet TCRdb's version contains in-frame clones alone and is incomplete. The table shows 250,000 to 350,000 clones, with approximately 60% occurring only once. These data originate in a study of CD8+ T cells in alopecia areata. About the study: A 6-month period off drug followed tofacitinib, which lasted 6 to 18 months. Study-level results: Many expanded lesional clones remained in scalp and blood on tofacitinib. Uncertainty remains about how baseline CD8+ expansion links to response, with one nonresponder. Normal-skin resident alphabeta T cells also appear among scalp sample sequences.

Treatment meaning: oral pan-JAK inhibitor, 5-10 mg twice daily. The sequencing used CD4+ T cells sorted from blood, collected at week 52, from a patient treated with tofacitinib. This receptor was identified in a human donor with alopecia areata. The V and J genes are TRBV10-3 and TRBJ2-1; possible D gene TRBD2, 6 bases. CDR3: CASRQGGKNEQFF. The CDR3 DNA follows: TGTGCTTCGCGGCAGGGCGGGAAAAATGAGCAGTTCTTC.